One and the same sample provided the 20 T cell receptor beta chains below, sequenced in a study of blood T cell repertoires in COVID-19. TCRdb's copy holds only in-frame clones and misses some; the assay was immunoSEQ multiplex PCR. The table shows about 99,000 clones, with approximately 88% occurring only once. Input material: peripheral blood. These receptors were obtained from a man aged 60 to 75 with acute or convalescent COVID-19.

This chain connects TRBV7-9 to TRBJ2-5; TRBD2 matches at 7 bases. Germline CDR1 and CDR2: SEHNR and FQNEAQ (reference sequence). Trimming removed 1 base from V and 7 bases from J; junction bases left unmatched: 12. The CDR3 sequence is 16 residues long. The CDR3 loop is CASSLGWEGKETTQYF. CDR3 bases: TGTGCCAGCAGCTTAGGCTGGGAGGGTAAAGAGACGACCCAGTACTTC.

In DNA form, the CDR3 reads TGCAGTGCTAGTGATCCAGCGTTGAGCACAGATACGCAGTATTTT. Translating it yields CSASDPALSTDTQYF. This chain links TRBV20-1 with TRBJ2-3; no firm D call. Germline values: CDR1 DFQATT, CDR2 SNEGSKA (reference sequence). V lost 3 bases and J lost 0, with 13 bases in between. The CDR3 covers 15 residues.

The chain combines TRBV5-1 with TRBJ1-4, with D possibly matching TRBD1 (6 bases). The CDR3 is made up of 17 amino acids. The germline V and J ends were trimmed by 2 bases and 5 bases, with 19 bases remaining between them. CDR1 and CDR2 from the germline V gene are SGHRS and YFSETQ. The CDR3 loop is CASSLQNPKGENEKLFF. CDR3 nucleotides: TGCGCCAGCAGCTTACAAAACCCTAAGGGGGAAAATGAAAAACTGTTTTTT.

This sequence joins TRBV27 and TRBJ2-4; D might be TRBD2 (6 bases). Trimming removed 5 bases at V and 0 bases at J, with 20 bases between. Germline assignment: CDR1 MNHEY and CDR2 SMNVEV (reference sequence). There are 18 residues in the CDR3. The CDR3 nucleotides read TGTGCCAGCAGTCCGCCTAGCGTTGGGATTCTAGCCAAAAACATTCAGTACTTC. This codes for CASSPPSVGILAKNIQYF.

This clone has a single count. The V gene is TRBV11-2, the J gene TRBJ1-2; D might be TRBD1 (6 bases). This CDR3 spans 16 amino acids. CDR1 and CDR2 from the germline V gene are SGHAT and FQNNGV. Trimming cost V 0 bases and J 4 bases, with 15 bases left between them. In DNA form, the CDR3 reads TGTGCCAGCAGCTTAGAACCCGGCAGGGGATTCTATGGCTACACCTTC. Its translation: CASSLEPGRGFYGYTF.

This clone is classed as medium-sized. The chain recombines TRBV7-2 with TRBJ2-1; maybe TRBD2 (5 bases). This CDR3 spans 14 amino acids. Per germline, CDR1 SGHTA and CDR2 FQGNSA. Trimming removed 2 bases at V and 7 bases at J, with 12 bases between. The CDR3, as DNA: TGTGCCAGCAGCTTATTATCTAGCACAAATGAGCAGTTCTTC. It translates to CASSLLSSTNEQFF.

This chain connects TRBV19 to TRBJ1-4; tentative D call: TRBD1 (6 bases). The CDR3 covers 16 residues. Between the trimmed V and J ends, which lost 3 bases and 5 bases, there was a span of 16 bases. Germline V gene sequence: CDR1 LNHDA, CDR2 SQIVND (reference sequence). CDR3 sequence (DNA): TGTGCCAGTAGTATGGCTTTCGGGGGGCTGAATGAAAAACTGTTTTTT. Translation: CASSMAFGGLNEKLFF.

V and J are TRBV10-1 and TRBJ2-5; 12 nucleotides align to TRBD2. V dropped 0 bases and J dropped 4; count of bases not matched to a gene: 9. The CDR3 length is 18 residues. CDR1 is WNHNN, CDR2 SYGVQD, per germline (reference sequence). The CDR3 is CASSESTRASGRGETQYF. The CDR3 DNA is TGCGCCAGCAGTGAGTCGACTCGGGCTAGCGGGAGGGGAGAGACCCAGTACTTC.

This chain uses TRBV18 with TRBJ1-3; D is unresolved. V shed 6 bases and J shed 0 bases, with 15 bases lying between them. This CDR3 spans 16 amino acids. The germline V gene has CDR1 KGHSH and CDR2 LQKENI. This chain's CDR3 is CASSLTTAASGNTIYF. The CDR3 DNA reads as TGTGCCAGCTCCCTAACCACAGCCGCCTCTGGAAACACCATATATTTT.

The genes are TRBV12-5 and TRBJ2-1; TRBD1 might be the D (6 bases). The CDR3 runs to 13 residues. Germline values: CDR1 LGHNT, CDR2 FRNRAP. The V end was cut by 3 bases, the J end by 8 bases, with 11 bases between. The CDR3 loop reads CASGFKGVDEQFF. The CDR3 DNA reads TGTGCTAGTGGTTTTAAGGGGGTCGATGAGCAGTTCTTC.

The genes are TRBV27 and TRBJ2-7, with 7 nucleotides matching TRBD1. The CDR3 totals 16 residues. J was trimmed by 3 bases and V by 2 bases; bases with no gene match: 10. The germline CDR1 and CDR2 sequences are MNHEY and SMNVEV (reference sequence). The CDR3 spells CASSLAPGQILYEQYF. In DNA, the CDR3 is TGTGCCAGCAGTTTAGCCCCGGGACAGATACTCTACGAGCAGTACTTC.

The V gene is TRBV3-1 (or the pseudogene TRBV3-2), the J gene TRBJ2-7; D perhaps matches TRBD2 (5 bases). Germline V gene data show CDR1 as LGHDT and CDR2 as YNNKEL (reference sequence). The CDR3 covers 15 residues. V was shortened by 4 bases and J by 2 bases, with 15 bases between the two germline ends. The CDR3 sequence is CASSRRGEAPYEQYF. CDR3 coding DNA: TGTGCCAGCAGCCGTCGGGGAGAAGCACCCTACGAGCAGTACTTC.

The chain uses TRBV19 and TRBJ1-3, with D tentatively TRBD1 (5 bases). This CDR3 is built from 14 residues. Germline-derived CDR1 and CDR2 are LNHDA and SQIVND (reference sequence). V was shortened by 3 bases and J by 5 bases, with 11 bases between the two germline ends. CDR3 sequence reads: CASSMKSGRNTIYF. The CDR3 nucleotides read TGTGCCAGTAGTATGAAATCAGGGCGAAACACCATATATTTT. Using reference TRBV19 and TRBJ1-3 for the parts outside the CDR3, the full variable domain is DGGITQSPKYLFRKEGQNVTLSCEQNLNHDAMYWYRQDPGQGLRLIYYSQIVNDFQKGDIAEGYSVSREKKESFPLTVTSAQKNPTAFYLCASSMKSGRNTIYFGEGSWLTVV.

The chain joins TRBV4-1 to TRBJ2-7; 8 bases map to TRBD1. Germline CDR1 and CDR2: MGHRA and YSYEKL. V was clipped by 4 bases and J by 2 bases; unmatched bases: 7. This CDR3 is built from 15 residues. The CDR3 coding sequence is TGCGCCAGCAGCCTTACAGGGGGAGAGACCTACGAGCAGTACGTC. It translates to CASSLTGGETYEQYV.

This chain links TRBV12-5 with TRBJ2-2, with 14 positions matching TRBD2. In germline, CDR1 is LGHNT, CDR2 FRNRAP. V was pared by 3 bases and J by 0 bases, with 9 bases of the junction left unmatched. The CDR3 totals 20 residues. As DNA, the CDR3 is TGTGCTAGTGGTTTTCTAGGACTAGCGGGAGGTAGGGCGAACACCGGGGAGCTGTTTTTT. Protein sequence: CASGFLGLAGGRANTGELFF.

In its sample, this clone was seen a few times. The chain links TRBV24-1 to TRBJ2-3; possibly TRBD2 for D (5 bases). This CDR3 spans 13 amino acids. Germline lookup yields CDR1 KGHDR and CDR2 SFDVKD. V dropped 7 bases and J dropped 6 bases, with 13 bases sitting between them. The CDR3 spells CATRGSAPDTQYF. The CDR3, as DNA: TGTGCCACCAGAGGGAGTGCCCCGGATACGCAGTATTTT.

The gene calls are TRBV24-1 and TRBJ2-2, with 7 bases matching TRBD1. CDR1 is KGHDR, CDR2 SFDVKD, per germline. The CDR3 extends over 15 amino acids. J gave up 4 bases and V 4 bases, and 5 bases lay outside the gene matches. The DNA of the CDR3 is TGTGCCACCAGTGAAGCCGGGACAGTCACCGGGGAGCTGTTTTTT. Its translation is CATSEAGTVTGELFF.

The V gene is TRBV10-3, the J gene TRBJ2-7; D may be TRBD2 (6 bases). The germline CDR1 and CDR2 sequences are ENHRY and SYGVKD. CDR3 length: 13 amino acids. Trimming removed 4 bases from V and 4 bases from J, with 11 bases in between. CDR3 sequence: CAISVGSSYEQYV. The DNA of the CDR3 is TGTGCCATCAGTGTCGGGAGCAGTTACGAGCAGTACGTC.

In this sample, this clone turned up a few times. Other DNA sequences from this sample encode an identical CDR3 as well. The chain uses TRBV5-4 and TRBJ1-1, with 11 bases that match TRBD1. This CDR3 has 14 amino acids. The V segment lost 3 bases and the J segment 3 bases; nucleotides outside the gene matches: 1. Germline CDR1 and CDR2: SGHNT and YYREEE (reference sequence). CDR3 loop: CASSWGQGDTEAFF. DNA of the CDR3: TGTGCCAGCAGCTGGGGACAGGGGGACACTGAAGCTTTCTTT.

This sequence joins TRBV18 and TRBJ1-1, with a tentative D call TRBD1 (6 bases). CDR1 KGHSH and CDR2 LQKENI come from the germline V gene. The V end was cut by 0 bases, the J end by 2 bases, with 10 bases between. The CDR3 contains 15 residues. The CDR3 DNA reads TGTGCCAGCTCACCACCGGGGGGGGCCAACACTGAAGCTTTCTTT. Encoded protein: CASSPPGGANTEAFF.